Sequencing of this T cell receptor (beta chain) was carried out in a study of Ad26.COV2.S vaccination and SARS-CoV-2 variants. Note on this clone: As yet, its antigen is unknown.

Treatment denoted: roughly 19 received Ad26.COV2.S at low or high dose, single or two shots; several received placebo; per-sample allocation not given. Samples came from day 63 after the first vaccine or placebo injection. The repertoire was sequenced with immunoSEQ multiplex PCR; TCRdb's copy has only in-frame clones and lacks some. In the table there are under 250,000 clones, about 83% of which are singletons. Germline V gene lookup returns CDR1 MNHEY and CDR2 SMNVEV (reference sequence). V lost 5 bases to trimming and J lost 4 bases, with 12 bases between them. CDR3 length: 14 residues. Notes on the study in general: Substantial response breadth was reportedly seen for spike-specific CD8+ and CD4+ T cells after vaccination.

The origin of this receptor is a person between 18 and 59 years old who received the Ad26.COV2.S COVID-19 vaccine or a placebo. The chain uses TRBV27 and TRBJ1-5; unclear D gene. The material sequenced was peripheral blood, taken in a trial of Ad26.COV2.S vaccine versus placebo. In nucleotides, the CDR3 is TGTGCCAGCAGTCCCCGCCCCGGTAATCAGCCCCAGCATTTT. Translated: CASSPRPGNQPQHF.